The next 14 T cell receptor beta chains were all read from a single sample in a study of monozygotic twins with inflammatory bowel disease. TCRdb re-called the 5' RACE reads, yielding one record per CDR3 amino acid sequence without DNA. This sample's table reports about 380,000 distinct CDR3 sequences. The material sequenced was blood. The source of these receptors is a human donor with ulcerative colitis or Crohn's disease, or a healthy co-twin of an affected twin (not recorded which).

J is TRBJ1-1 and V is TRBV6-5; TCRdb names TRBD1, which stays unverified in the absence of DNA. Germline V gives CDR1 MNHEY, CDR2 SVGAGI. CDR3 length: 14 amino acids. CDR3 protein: CASSSTGQNTEAFF.

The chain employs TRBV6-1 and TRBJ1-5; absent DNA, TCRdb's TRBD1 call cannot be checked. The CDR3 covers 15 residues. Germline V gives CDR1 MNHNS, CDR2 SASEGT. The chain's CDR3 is CASRTSQGEGWPQHF.

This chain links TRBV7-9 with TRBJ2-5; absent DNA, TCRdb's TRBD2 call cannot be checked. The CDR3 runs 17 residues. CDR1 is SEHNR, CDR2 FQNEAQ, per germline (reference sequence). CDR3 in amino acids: CASSLGTSGGTQETQYF.

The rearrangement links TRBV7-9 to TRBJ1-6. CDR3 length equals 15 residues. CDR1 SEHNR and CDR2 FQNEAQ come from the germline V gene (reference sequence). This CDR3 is CASSPTTAYNSPLHF. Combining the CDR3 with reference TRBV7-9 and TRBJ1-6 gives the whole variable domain DTGVSQNPRHKITKRGQNVTFRCDPISEHNRLYWYRQTLGQGPEFLTYFQNEAQLEKSRLLSDRFSAERPKGSFSTLEIQRTEQGDSAMYLCASSPTTAYNSPLHFGNGTRLTVT.

The CDR3 sequence is CASSLRQEARYF. The chain joins TRBV7-9 to TRBJ2-7; TCRdb's assignment of TRBD1 cannot be checked, as there is no DNA. The germline V gene encodes CDR1 SEHNR and CDR2 FQNEAQ (reference sequence). The CDR3 extends over 12 amino acids.

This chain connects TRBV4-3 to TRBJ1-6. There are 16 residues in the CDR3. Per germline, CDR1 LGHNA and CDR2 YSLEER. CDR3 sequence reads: CASSQNVGTAYSPLHF.

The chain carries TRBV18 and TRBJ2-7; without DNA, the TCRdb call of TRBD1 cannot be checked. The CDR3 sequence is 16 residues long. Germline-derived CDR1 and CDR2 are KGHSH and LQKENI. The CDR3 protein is CASSPPGTARSYEQYF.

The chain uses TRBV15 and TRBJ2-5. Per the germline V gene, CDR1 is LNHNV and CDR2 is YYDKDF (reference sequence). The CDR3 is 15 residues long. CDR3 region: CATSSSASEQETQYF.

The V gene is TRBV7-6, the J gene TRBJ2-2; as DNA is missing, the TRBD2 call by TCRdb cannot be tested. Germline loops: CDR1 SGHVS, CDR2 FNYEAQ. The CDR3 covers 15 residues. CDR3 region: CASSFTSGGAGELFF.

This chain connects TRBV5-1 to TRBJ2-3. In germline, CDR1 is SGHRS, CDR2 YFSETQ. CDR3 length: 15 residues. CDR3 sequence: CASSSWTPGTDTQYF.

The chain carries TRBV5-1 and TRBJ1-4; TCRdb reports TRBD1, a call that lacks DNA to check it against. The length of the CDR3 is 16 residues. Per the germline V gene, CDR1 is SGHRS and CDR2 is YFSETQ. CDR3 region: CASSLRAGTANEKLFF.

The CDR3 sequence: CASSQHRGTGANVLTF. V gene TRBV4-3 combines with J gene TRBJ2-6; TCRdb returns TRBD1, unconfirmable since there is no DNA. Germline V gives CDR1 LGHNA, CDR2 YSLEER. This CDR3 has 16 residues.

CDR3 in amino acids: CSAETGGNQPQHF. This rearrangement joins TRBV29-1 to TRBJ1-5; the TRBD1 assignment by TCRdb is unverifiable without DNA. Germline CDR1 SQVTM, CDR2 ANQGSEA. The CDR3 spans 13 residues.

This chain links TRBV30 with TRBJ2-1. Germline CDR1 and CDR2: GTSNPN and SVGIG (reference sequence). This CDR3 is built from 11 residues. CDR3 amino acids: CAWSEYNEQFF.